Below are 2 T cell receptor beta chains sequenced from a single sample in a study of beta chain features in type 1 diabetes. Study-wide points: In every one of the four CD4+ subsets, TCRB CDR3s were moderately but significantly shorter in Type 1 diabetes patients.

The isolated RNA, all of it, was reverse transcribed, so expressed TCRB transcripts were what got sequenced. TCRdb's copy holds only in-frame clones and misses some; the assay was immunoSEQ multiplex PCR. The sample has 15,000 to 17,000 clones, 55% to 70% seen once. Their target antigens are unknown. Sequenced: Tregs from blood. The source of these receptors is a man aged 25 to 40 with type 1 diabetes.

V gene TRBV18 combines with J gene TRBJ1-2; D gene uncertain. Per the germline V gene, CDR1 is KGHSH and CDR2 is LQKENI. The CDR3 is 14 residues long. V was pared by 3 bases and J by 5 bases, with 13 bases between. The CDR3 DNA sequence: TGTGCCAGCTCACCCCGGGGAAAAGGGTATGGCTACACCTTC. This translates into CASSPRGKGYGYTF.

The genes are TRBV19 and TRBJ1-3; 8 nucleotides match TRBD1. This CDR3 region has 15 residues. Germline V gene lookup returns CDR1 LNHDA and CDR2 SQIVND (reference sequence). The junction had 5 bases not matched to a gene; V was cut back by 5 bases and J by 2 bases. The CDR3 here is CASSVDRAAGNTIYF. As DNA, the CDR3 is TGTGCCAGTAGTGTGGACAGGGCCGCTGGAAACACCATATATTTT.